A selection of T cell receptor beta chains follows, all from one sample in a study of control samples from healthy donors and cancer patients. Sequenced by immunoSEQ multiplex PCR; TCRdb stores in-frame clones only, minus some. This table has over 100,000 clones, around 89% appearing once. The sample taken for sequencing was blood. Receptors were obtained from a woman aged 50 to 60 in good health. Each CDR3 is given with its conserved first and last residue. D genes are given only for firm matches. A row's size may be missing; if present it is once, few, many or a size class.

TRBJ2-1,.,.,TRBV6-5,CASSYAGTGNEQFF,TGTGCCAGCAGTTACGCAGGAACGGGTAATGAGCAGTTCTTC
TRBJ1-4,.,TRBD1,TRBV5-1,CASSWGDRANEKLFF,TGCGCCAGCAGCTGGGGGGACAGGGCGAATGAAAAACTGTTTTTT
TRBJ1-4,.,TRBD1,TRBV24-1,CATRSSRTGEEEKLFF,TGTGCCACCAGGTCCTCGCGGACAGGGGAAGAAGAAAAACTGTTTTTT
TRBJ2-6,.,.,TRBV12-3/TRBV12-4,CASRHAGANVLTF,TGTGCCAGCAGACACGCTGGGGCCAACGTCCTGACTTTC
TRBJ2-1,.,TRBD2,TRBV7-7,CASTELAGGPGDEQFF,TGTGCCAGCACCGAACTAGCGGGAGGGCCGGGGGATGAGCAGTTCTTC
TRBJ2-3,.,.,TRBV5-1,CASSSGGTDTQYF,TGCGCCAGCAGTTCGGGAGGCACAGATACGCAGTATTTT
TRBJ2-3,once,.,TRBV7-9,CASSFREHTQYF,TGTGCCAGCAGCTTCAGGGAACATACGCAGTATTTT
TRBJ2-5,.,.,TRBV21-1,CASSKVGDRGTETQYF,TGTGCCAGCAGCAAAGTTGGGGACAGGGGTACGGAGACCCAGTACTTC
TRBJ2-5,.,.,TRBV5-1,CASRMGVALQETQYF,TGCGCCAGCAGGATGGGAGTTGCCCTCCAAGAGACCCAGTACTTC
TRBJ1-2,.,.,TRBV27,CASSLSDGDAGGYTF,TGTGCCAGCAGTTTATCGGATGGAGACGCGGGTGGCTACACCTTC
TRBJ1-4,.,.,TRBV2,CASAPGPTNEKLFF,TGTGCCAGCGCGCCGGGACCAACTAATGAAAAACTGTTTTTT
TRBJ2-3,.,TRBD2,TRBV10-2,CASSEPRASGGRDTQYF,TGCGCCAGCAGTGAGCCAAGGGCTAGCGGGGGCCGGGATACGCAGTATTTT
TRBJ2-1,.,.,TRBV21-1,CALAKVKGMGEGYNEQFF,TGTGCTCTAGCAAAGGTAAAAGGTATGGGGGAGGGCTACAATGAGCAGTTCTTC